The 10 T cell receptor beta chains listed next were all sequenced from one sample in a study of cytomegalovirus exposure and HLA in healthy donors. The study ran its PCR with 60 Vbeta and 13 Jbeta primers. Only in-frame clones appear in the TCRdb table, and some are missing; sequencing was by immunoSEQ multiplex PCR. The table has roughly 70,000 clones, roughly nine tenths seen once; the top ten hold 9% to 13%. The sequencing input was PBMCs. Receptors were obtained from a woman aged 25-40 years in good health and CMV-seropositive.

V usage is TRBV27 and J usage is TRBJ2-2; D gene unclear. The germline gives CDR1 MNHEY, CDR2 SMNVEV (reference sequence). The germline V and J ends were trimmed by 2 bases and 5 bases, with 9 bases remaining between them. This CDR3 spans 14 amino acids. CDR3 DNA sequence: TGTGCCAGCAGTTTACTTACAAATACCGGGGAGCTGTTTTTT. Amino acid sequence: CASSLLTNTGELFF.

The genes are TRBV5-1 and TRBJ1-1; TRBD1 might be the D (6 bases). Germline CDR1 is SGHRS and CDR2 is YFSETQ. The V gene lost 0 bases and the J gene lost 3 bases, with 15 bases spanning the gap. The CDR3 extends over 16 amino acids. CDR3 region: CASSLDLAGGHTEAFF. CDR3 DNA: TGCGCCAGCAGCTTGGATTTAGCCGGGGGGCACACTGAAGCTTTCTTT.

V usage is TRBV5-1 and J usage is TRBJ2-2; 10 nucleotides agree with TRBD1. The CDR3 spans 17 residues. CDR1 is SGHRS, CDR2 YFSETQ, per germline. With V trimmed by 4 bases and J by 2 bases, 8 bases remained unmatched. As DNA, the CDR3 is TGCGCCAGCAGCCAGACGCGGACAGGGGGAAACACCGGGGAGCTGTTTTTT. Its protein product is CASSQTRTGGNTGELFF.

The chain couples TRBV5-1 to TRBJ2-2; a weak D match, TRBD1 (5 bases). Trimming pared 4 bases from V and 2 bases from J, leaving 12 bases between. The CDR3 sequence is 15 residues long. Looked up from germline, CDR1 is SGHRS and CDR2 is YFSETQ. CDR3 amino acids: CASSLGHVNTGELFF. For the CDR3, the DNA is TGCGCCAGCAGCCTTGGACACGTAAACACCGGGGAGCTGTTTTTT.

This clone showed up just once. The V gene is TRBV19, the J gene TRBJ1-2; the match to TRBD1 covers 7 bases. Trimming removed 6 bases from V and 5 bases from J; junction bases left unmatched: 12. Germline V gene sequence: CDR1 LNHDA, CDR2 SQIVND (reference sequence). The CDR3 is 15 amino acids. The CDR3, as DNA: TGTGCCAGTAGCAAGTCCGACAGGGTCGTGTATGGCTACACCTTC. It translates to CASSKSDRVVYGYTF.

This clone has only one observation. This sequence joins TRBV9 and TRBJ2-7; D is possibly TRBD2 (5 bases). V lost 4 bases, J lost 4 bases, and 9 bases lay in between. The CDR3 is 12 amino acids. CDR1 SGDLS and CDR2 YYNGEE come from the germline V gene. The CDR3 protein is CASSRGGYEQYF. CDR3 in DNA: TGTGCCAGCAGCCGCGGCGGGTACGAGCAGTACTTC.

The CDR3 sequence is CASSTPGTSTGQYF. The CDR3 region has the DNA TGTGCCAGCAGTACCCCCGGGACTAGCACGGGGCAGTACTTC. This chain uses TRBV28 with TRBJ2-7, with 9 positions matching TRBD2. From germline, CDR1 is MDHEN and CDR2 SYDVKM. The trim removed 5 bases at V and 9 bases at J, leaving 11 bases unmatched. The CDR3 contains 14 residues.

The chain employs TRBV6-5 and TRBJ2-7; tentatively, D is TRBD1 (5 bases). With 6 bases removed from V and 2 bases from J, the gap between germline ends came to 11 bases. CDR1 is MNHEY, CDR2 SVGAGI, per germline. The CDR3 covers 13 residues. CDR3 DNA: TGTGCCAGCAGCAAGGACACGACCTACGAGCAGTACTTC. It encodes CASSKDTTYEQYF.

This clone was found a few times. V usage is TRBV11-2 and J usage is TRBJ1-2, with D uncertain. V shed 0 bases and J shed 7 bases, with 12 bases lying between them. This CDR3 has 14 amino acids. CDR1 and CDR2 (germline): SGHAT, FQNNGV. CDR3 DNA sequence: TGTGCCAGCAGCTTAGACTCCTTAGCCGGTGGCTACACCTTC. The encoded protein is CASSLDSLAGGYTF.

The CDR3 region is CASSLALASGSYNEQFF. In DNA form, the CDR3 reads TGTGCCAGCAGCTTAGCTCTGGCTAGCGGGAGCTACAATGAGCAGTTCTTC. The genes are TRBV13 and TRBJ2-1, with TRBD2 matching over 10 bases. The ends lost 1 base at V and 3 bases at J; junction bases unmatched: 6. Germline V CDR1 and CDR2: PRHDT, FYEKMQ (reference sequence). There are 17 residues in the CDR3.